The 4 T cell receptor beta chains listed next were all sequenced from one sample in a study of regulatory T cells after allogeneic stem cell transplantation. The TCR beta CDR3 region was amplified from SMARTer RACE cDNA made from RNA. TCRdb reanalysed the 5' RACE reads using MiXCR and keeps one entry per CDR3 protein. The sample includes roughly 4,700 distinct CDR3 sequences, more than 95% of them seen just once. This sample comprised sorted CD4+ T cells from blood (whether regulatory or conventional is not recorded), obtained 30 days after allogeneic stem cell transplant. These receptor sequences come from a human patient who had an allogeneic stem cell transplant, so the T cells may come from the graft donor.

This chain joins TRBV5-4 and TRBJ2-5; 7 nucleotides match TRBD2. V lost 4 bases to trimming and J lost 7 bases; unmatched junction nucleotides: 13. Germline V gene data show CDR1 as SGHNT and CDR2 as YYREEE (reference sequence). This CDR3 is built from 15 residues. The CDR3 here is CASSLEGREKRTQYF. CDR3 DNA: TGTGCCAGCAGCCTAGAGGGGCGGGAGAAAAGGACCCAGTACTTC. The full variable domain, in which reference TRBV5-4 and TRBJ2-5 provide the parts outside the CDR3, is ETGVTQSPTHLIKTRGQQVTLRCSSQSGHNTVSWYQQALGQGPQFIFQYYREEENGRGNFPPRFSGLQFPNYSSELNVNALELDDSALYLCASSLEGREKRTQYFGPGTRLLVL.

In the case of this clonotype: Mismatch with germline at one junction end may stem from a read error. The chain is built from TRBV2 and TRBJ2-2; 10 bases match TRBD2. Germline assignment: CDR1 SNHLY and CDR2 FYNNEI. The CDR3 is 16 amino acids. The CDR3 region is CASSGELAGFVEEQFF. DNA of the CDR3: TGTGCCAGCAGTGGCGAACTAGCGGGGTTCGTAGAGGAGCAGTTTTTT.

Comments on this clonotype: A read error may account for a junction end that differs from germline. The rearrangement uses TRBV6-5 and TRBJ2-4; perhaps TRBD1 as D (7 bases). Looked up from germline, CDR1 is MNHEY and CDR2 is SVGAGI. The CDR3 loop spans 13 amino acids. In nucleotides, the CDR3 is TGTGCCGGCAGTCAGGGGGGCAAAAACATCCAGTACTTC. Its translation: CAGSQGGKNIQYF.

A note on this clonotype: Germline is not matched at one junction end, which may reflect a read error. The J gene is TRBJ2-7, the V gene TRBV20-1; weak D call: TRBD1 (7 bases). Germline CDR1 and CDR2: DFQATT and SNEGSKA (reference sequence). The CDR3 spans 14 residues. For the CDR3, the DNA is TGCAATGCTGAAGGCGCGGGACAGTACTACGAGCAGTACTTC. Its translation is CNAEGAGQYYEQYF.